Listed here is a single T cell receptor (beta chain). The sample belongs to a study of CDR3 diversity in severe acne. TCRdb reprocessed the PCR reads via MiXCR and lists one record per CDR3 protein. The repertoire holds approximately 90,000 distinct CDR3 sequences, with around 54% as singletons. CDR3 length equals 15 residues. Per the germline V gene, CDR1 is PRHDT and CDR2 is FYEKMQ (reference sequence). J was trimmed by 1 base and V by 4 bases; bases with no gene match: 6. Source material: blood. The chain couples TRBV13 to TRBJ2-5, with 7 bases fitting TRBD1. The receptor's source is a male donor with severe acne vulgaris. CDR3 sequence (DNA): TGTGCCAGCAGCTCCCGGACAGGAATCCAAGAGACCCAGTACTTC. Translating gives CASSSRTGIQETQYF.